Below are 17 T cell receptor beta chains sequenced from a single sample in a study of T cell repertoires in cytomegalovirus infection. Their antigen targets remain unknown. TCRdb ran MiXCR on the reads and lists one entry per CDR3 protein. Among 450,000 to 600,000 distinct CDR3 sequences, approximately 46% were seen once, and the ten largest hold roughly two fifths. The sample consisted of cultured PBMCs, taken from culture after CMV antigen stimulation. Every receptor here comes from a human donor in good health (CMV status not recorded). Some clones in this sample may be carry-over from other donors' samples.

The chain uses TRBV7-9 and TRBJ2-7; possibly TRBD2 for D (5 bases). V was trimmed by 5 bases and J by 5 bases, leaving 16 bases between them. CDR3 length: 14 residues. From germline, CDR1 is SEHNR and CDR2 FQNEAQ (reference sequence). The CDR3 loop is CASSARPWGDEQYF. CDR3 bases: TGTGCCAGCAGCGCTCGGCCATGGGGAGACGAGCAGTACTTC.

This clonotype was found a few times. This sequence joins TRBV20-1 and TRBJ2-7; 11 nucleotides agree with TRBD2. Germline CDR1 and CDR2: DFQATT and SNEGSKA (reference sequence). This CDR3 is 15 amino acids long. Trimming cost V 3 bases and J 3 bases; bases outside gene matches: 7. CDR3 nucleotides: TGCAGTGCTAGCTCGCTAGCGGGAGGTAACTACGAGCAGTACTTC. Translated, it gives CSASSLAGGNYEQYF.

This clonotype showed up many times. This chain uses TRBV7-8 with TRBJ2-7, with D possibly called TRBD1 or TRBD2 (6 bases each). The CDR3 consists of 14 residues. Germline V gene sequence: CDR1 SGHVS, CDR2 FQNEAQ. Between the trimmed V and J ends, which lost 3 bases and 1 base, there was a span of 10 bases. CDR3 nucleotides: TGTGCCAGCAGCTTCGCGGGGACATCCTACGAGCAGTACTTC. Translated: CASSFAGTSYEQYF.

The chain employs TRBV28 and TRBJ1-5; no definite D call. Per germline, CDR1 MDHEN and CDR2 SYDVKM. V gave up 5 bases and J gave up 1 base, with 18 bases separating them. The CDR3 has 17 amino acids. CDR3 sequence reads: CASSLRILSVSNQPQHF. DNA of the CDR3: TGTGCCAGCAGTCTCAGGATCCTTTCGGTCAGCAATCAGCCCCAGCATTTT.

Only a few counts were recorded for this clonotype. This chain connects TRBV12-3 or TRBV12-4 to TRBJ1-4; 12 bases align to TRBD1. This CDR3 spans 19 amino acids. Trimming took 6 bases from V and 7 from J; bases not matched to a gene: 18. In DNA, the CDR3 is TGTGCCAGCAGGATGGGGAGGGGACAGGGGGCCCGGGAATCTGAAAAACTGTTTTTT. Translated: CASRMGRGQGARESEKLFF.

The chain employs TRBV19 and TRBJ2-2, with 7 bases aligning to TRBD1. This CDR3 has 15 residues. CDR1 is LNHDA, CDR2 SQIVND, per germline (reference sequence). V was clipped by 6 bases and J by 6 bases; unmatched bases: 10. For the CDR3, the DNA is TGTGCCAGTAGGACGACAGGGAATCGGGCCGGGGAGCTGTTTTTT. Encoded protein: CASRTTGNRAGELFF.

V is TRBV7-6 and J is TRBJ2-7; 8 positions match TRBD2. The CDR3 is made up of 14 amino acids. Germline V gives CDR1 SGHVS, CDR2 FNYEAQ. Germline trimming cut 7 bases from V and 4 bases from J; bases unmatched to any gene: 9. In DNA form, the CDR3 reads TGTGCCAGCACCCCAGCGGGAGTGGCGTACGAGCAGTACTTC. It is translated as CASTPAGVAYEQYF.

The chain combines TRBV14 with TRBJ2-3; D gene uncertain. CDR1 is SGHDN, CDR2 FVKESK, per germline. CDR3 length equals 13 residues. The ends were cut back, 5 bases at V and 5 bases at J, with 11 bases in the middle. CDR3 amino acids: CASSDTRRDTQYF. CDR3 in DNA: TGTGCCAGCAGCGACACCCGTCGAGATACGCAGTATTTT.

The CDR3 nucleotides read TGTGCCAGCAGCGCTGCCCCGGGAGTAGCCTACAATGAGCAGTTCTTC. This encodes CASSAAPGVAYNEQFF. J is TRBJ2-1 and V is TRBV7-6; D is perhaps TRBD2 (6 bases). This CDR3 has 16 amino acids. The germline V gene encodes CDR1 SGHVS and CDR2 FNYEAQ. V lost 5 bases and J 2 bases, leaving 16 bases between the germline ends.

The rearrangement uses TRBV2 and TRBJ2-5, with D possibly being TRBD2 (5 bases). The CDR3 runs to 11 residues. Trimming left V 8 bases short and J 5 bases short, with 9 bases between. Germline CDR1 is SNHLY and CDR2 is FYNNEI. The chain's CDR3 is CASLIAETQYF. The CDR3 DNA reads as TGTGCCAGCCTGATAGCGGAGACCCAGTACTTC.

As for this clonotype: One junction end disagrees with the germline gene, perhaps due to a read error. The chain carries TRBV4-1 and TRBJ2-3; D may be TRBD1 (6 bases). The CDR3 totals 14 residues. Germline values: CDR1 MGHRA, CDR2 YSYEKL. This CDR3 is CASSQDTGTDTQYF. The CDR3 DNA reads TGTGCCAGCAGCCAAGATACAGGGACAGATACGCAGTATTTT.

This rearrangement joins TRBV7-2 to TRBJ2-1, with D unresolved. The CDR3 has 14 amino acids. Per the germline V gene, CDR1 is SGHTA and CDR2 is FQGNSA. V lost 6 bases and J lost 7, with 16 bases in between. CDR3 protein: CASSYRWSVNEQFF. DNA for the CDR3: TGTGCCAGCAGTTACCGGTGGAGCGTAAATGAGCAGTTCTTC.

The CDR3, as DNA: TGCAGTGCTAGGGACTTTGCCAAAAACATTCAGTACTTC. This sequence encodes CSARDFAKNIQYF. The rearrangement links TRBV20-1 to TRBJ2-4; possibly TRBD2 for D (5 bases). The CDR3 spans 13 residues. Deletions cut 3 bases from V and 1 base from J, with 7 bases between. Germline assignment: CDR1 DFQATT and CDR2 SNEGSKA (reference sequence).

The V gene is TRBV11-2, the J gene TRBJ2-7, with a tentative D call TRBD1 (5 bases). The V gene lost 3 bases and the J gene lost 0 bases, with 15 bases spanning the gap. CDR1 SGHAT and CDR2 FQNNGV come from the germline V gene. CDR3 length: 16 residues. The CDR3 is CASSFQARAYSYEQYF. The CDR3 nucleotides are TGTGCCAGCAGCTTTCAGGCCAGGGCTTACTCCTACGAGCAGTACTTC. Together with reference TRBV11-2 and TRBJ2-7, the CDR3 gives the full variable domain: EAGVAQSPRYKIIEKRQSVAFWCNPISGHATLYWYQQILGQGPKLLIQFQNNGVVDDSQLPKDRFSAERLKGVDSTLKIQPAKLEDSAVYLCASSFQARAYSYEQYFGPGTRLTVT.

This clonotype was found once. V gene TRBV6-5 combines with J gene TRBJ2-7; a possible D gene is TRBD2 (6 bases). CDR3 length: 14 amino acids. V was cut by 8 bases and J by 3 bases, with 17 bases left in between. In germline, CDR1 is MNHEY, CDR2 SVGAGI. The CDR3 sequence: CASRTRTTFYEQYF. In nucleotides, the CDR3 is TGTGCCAGCCGGACCAGGACTACCTTCTACGAGCAGTACTTC.

This clonotype was seen a handful of times. The V call is TRBV6-2 or TRBV6-3, the J call TRBJ1-4; D uncertain. Germline V lookup: CDR1 MNHEY, CDR2 SVGEGT. There are 14 residues in the CDR3. V lost 6 bases, J lost 2 bases, and 10 bases lay in between. CDR3 in DNA: TGTGCCAGCAGCCGGGCCGTCACTAATGAAAAACTGTTTTTT. It specifies CASSRAVTNEKLFF.

This clonotype was counted a few times. Here the CDR3 reads CASGTVQWPQHF. The DNA of the CDR3 is TGTGCCAGCGGGACCGTTCAATGGCCCCAGCATTTT. The chain links TRBV19 to TRBJ1-5; a weak D match, TRBD1 (5 bases). This CDR3 contains 12 residues. Germline V gene data show CDR1 as LNHDA and CDR2 as SQIVND (reference sequence). The V end lost 9 bases, the J end lost 9 bases, and 15 bases lay between the germline ends.